This TCR beta chain stems from a study of cytomegalovirus exposure and HLA in healthy donors. Study-level information: There were some 81 million unique TCRs (from HLA-typed donors) in an early data release. Study findings and constraints: Roughly uniform depth of sequencing across donors was assumed in presence/absence analyses.

PCR primers comprised 60 Vbeta and 13 Jbeta primers. Assay used: immunoSEQ multiplex PCR; TCRdb lists only in-frame clones, some missing. The table shows about 210,000 clones, with roughly 82% occurring only once. The trim removed 3 bases at V and 7 bases at J, leaving 17 bases unmatched. CDR3 length equals 17 residues. The germline CDR1 and CDR2 sequences are SGHDN and FVKESK. Comments on this clone: Its specificity is not known.

V usage is TRBV14 and J usage is TRBJ2-7; TRBD2 aligns across 8 bases. Input material: PBMCs. The sequence derives from a man aged 40-50 years in good health and CMV-seropositive. The CDR3 loop is CASSQGPVRGSGREQYF. The CDR3 DNA follows: TGTGCCAGCAGCCAGGGGCCCGTAAGGGGGAGCGGGAGAGAGCAGTACTTC.